This T cell receptor beta chain originates from a study of cytomegalovirus exposure and HLA in healthy donors. Study-wide context: Of some 360 genotyped donors, about 81% clustered with self-reported Caucasian donors.

Overall study results and limits: Being productive about 90% or about 30% of the time was typical of most TCR beta V segments in an earlier analysis. Analysis performed later found more than 15,000 TCR beta sequences associated with HLA alleles at 0.05 false discovery rate. Most subjects had HLA-A and HLA-B alleles reportedly predicted accurately by TCR beta sequences.

As to this clone: No antigen is known for it.

Trimming cost V 4 bases and J 5 bases, with 12 bases left between them. In germline, CDR1 is SGHRS, CDR2 YFSETQ. The CDR3 totals 13 residues. 60 Vbeta and 13 Jbeta primers were used in PCR. The protocol was immunoSEQ multiplex PCR, while the TCRdb copy is restricted to in-frame clones and leaves out a portion. The sample yields 100,000 or so clones, roughly 80% seen once. The sample comprised PBMCs. The TCR comes from a male donor in good health and CMV-seropositive. The chain is built from TRBV5-1 and TRBJ2-5; D is unclear. CDR3 sequence (DNA): TGCGCCAGCAGCACCCTGGAGCAGGAGACCCAGTACTTC. This sequence encodes CASSTLEQETQYF.